What follows are 12 T cell receptor beta chains derived from one specimen sequenced in a study of blood T cell repertoires in COVID-19. Clones were read by immunoSEQ multiplex PCR, and TCRdb kept only the in-frame ones, dropping some. Found here are about 180,000 clones, approximately 85% of them singletons; the top ten hold 9% to 10%. Sequenced input: PBMCs or T cells enriched from blood (not recorded which). These receptors all come from a woman between 18 and 29 years old who had recovered from COVID-19.

The chain employs TRBV9 and TRBJ1-2; 8 nucleotides agree with TRBD1. Germline V gives CDR1 SGDLS, CDR2 YYNGEE. The CDR3 extends over 15 amino acids. Trimming removed 0 bases from V and 8 bases from J; junction bases left unmatched: 9. The CDR3 is CASSVEPGGVDGYTF. The DNA of the CDR3 is TGTGCCAGCAGCGTAGAACCAGGGGGCGTCGACGGCTACACCTTC.

The chain employs TRBV29-1 and TRBJ1-2, with D maybe TRBD1 (5 bases). Between the trimmed V and J ends, which lost 5 bases and 0 bases, there was a span of 10 bases. This CDR3 contains 13 residues. Germline-derived CDR1 and CDR2 are SQVTM and ANQGSEA. DNA for the CDR3: TGCAGCGTTAGACAGCCAGCTAACTATGGCTACACCTTC. This gives the protein CSVRQPANYGYTF.

Only a few counts were recorded for this clone. The V call is TRBV5-1, the J call TRBJ1-2, with D perhaps matching TRBD1 (5 bases). Germline values: CDR1 SGHRS, CDR2 YFSETQ. The V end lost 0 bases, the J end lost 5 bases, and 14 bases lay between the germline ends. The CDR3 length is 15 residues. DNA of the CDR3: TGCGCCAGCAGCTTGGATTTCGGGGGAGTGTATGGCTACACCTTC. Translating gives CASSLDFGGVYGYTF.

The V gene is TRBV25-1, the J gene TRBJ1-1, with D possibly matching TRBD1 (5 bases). The V gene lost 1 base and the J gene lost 3 bases, with 15 bases spanning the gap. The CDR3 totals 16 residues. CDR1 and CDR2 from the germline V gene are MGHDK and SYGVNS. This chain's CDR3 is CASSESLIGADTEAFF. The CDR3 coding sequence is TGTGCCAGCAGTGAATCACTTATAGGGGCAGACACTGAAGCTTTCTTT.

The CDR3 nucleotides read TGTGCCAGCTCAACCACAGCAAACACTGAAGCTTTCTTT. Protein: CASSTTANTEAFF. The V gene is TRBV18, the J gene TRBJ1-1; D not resolved. Looked up from germline, CDR1 is KGHSH and CDR2 is LQKENI. Trimming stripped 5 bases from V and 2 bases from J, with 9 bases between. CDR3 size: 13 residues.

The chain combines TRBV24-1 with TRBJ2-7; 7 nucleotides agree with TRBD2. Unmatched junction bases numbered 7, after V lost 5 bases and J lost 7 bases. CDR1 KGHDR and CDR2 SFDVKD come from the germline V gene. The length of the CDR3 is 13 residues. The CDR3 coding sequence is TGTGCCACCAGTGGCCCGGGGGGACGGGAGCAGTACTTC. It specifies CATSGPGGREQYF.

The V gene is TRBV4-2, the J gene TRBJ2-7, with a tentative D call TRBD2 (5 bases). The ends were cut back, 1 base at V and 5 bases at J, with 18 bases in the middle. The CDR3 covers 16 residues. Germline V gives CDR1 LGHNA, CDR2 YNFKEQ. Here the CDR3 reads CASSQVFRTGSDEQYF. The CDR3 bases are TGTGCCAGCAGCCAAGTTTTCCGGACGGGAAGTGACGAGCAGTACTTC.

The chain is built from TRBV27 and TRBJ2-7; TRBD2 agrees at 10 bases. The CDR3 runs 18 residues. V shed 5 bases and J 6 bases; nucleotides not matched to a gene: 19. CDR1 MNHEY and CDR2 SMNVEV come from the germline V gene (reference sequence). CDR3 in amino acids: CASSTSFGGLAGAGEQYF. The CDR3 DNA sequence: TGTGCCAGCAGTACCTCCTTCGGTGGGCTAGCGGGAGCTGGCGAGCAGTACTTC.

The chain is built from TRBV18 and TRBJ1-2; D is undetermined. Germline CDR1 is KGHSH and CDR2 is LQKENI. Trimming shortened V by 3 bases and J by 0 bases, and 5 bases separated the two germline ends. This CDR3 is built from 13 residues. CDR3 bases: TGTGCCAGCTCACCGCCAGCTAACTATGGCTACACCTTC. Its protein product is CASSPPANYGYTF.

V and J are TRBV2 and TRBJ2-1, with D maybe TRBD2 (6 bases). Trimming pared 7 bases from V and 5 bases from J, leaving 12 bases between. Per germline, CDR1 SNHLY and CDR2 FYNNEI. The CDR3 spans 13 residues. CDR3 protein: CASTGTRNNEQFF. DNA of the CDR3: TGTGCCAGCACTGGGACTCGAAACAATGAGCAGTTCTTC.

Regarding this clone: The same CDR3 is also encoded by other DNA sequences in this sample. The genes are TRBV7-8 and TRBJ2-7, with TRBD1 identical over 8 bases. The V segment lost 2 bases and the J segment 3 bases; nucleotides outside the gene matches: 0. Germline V gene data show CDR1 as SGHVS and CDR2 as FQNEAQ. The CDR3 extends over 13 amino acids. The CDR3 DNA follows: TGTGCCAGCAGCTTAACAGGGGGCTACGAGCAGTACTTC. This sequence encodes CASSLTGGYEQYF.

This clone was picked up a small number of times. The chain couples TRBV7-8 to TRBJ1-4; D is possibly TRBD1 (5 bases). Germline CDR1 and CDR2: SGHVS and FQNEAQ. The germline V and J ends were trimmed by 5 bases and 4 bases, with 8 bases remaining between them. This CDR3 spans 13 amino acids. The CDR3 DNA sequence: TGTGCCAGCAGCGACAGCCATAATGAAAAACTGTTTTTT. It encodes CASSDSHNEKLFF.